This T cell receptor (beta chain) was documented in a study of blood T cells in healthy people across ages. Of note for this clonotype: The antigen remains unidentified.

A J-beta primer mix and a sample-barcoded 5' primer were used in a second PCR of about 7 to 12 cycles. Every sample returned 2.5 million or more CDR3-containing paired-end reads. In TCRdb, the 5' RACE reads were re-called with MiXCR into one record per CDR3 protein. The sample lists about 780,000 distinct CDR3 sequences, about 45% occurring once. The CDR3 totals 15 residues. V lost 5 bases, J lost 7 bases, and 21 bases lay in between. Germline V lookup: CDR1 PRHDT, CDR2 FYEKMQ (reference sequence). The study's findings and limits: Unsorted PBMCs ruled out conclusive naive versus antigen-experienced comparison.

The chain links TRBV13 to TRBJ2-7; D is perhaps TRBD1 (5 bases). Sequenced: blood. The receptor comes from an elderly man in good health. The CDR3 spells CASSPLGLRANEQYF. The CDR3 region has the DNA TGTGCCAGCAGCCCCCTGGGGCTACGGGCTAATGAGCAGTACTTC.